This T cell receptor beta chain originates from a study of radiotherapy plus CTLA-4 blockade in lung cancer. Study-wide context: Objective responses arose in about 18% of patients, and 25% to 40% experienced disease control.

The CDR3 totals 13 residues. V dropped 2 bases and J dropped 4 bases, with 9 bases sitting between them. Germline V gene sequence: CDR1 GTSNPN, CDR2 SVGIG (reference sequence). Whole-study results and caveats: Early blood T cell clone dynamics reportedly forecast response best, with interferon-beta.

TCRdb's copy holds only in-frame clones and misses some; the assay was immunoSEQ multiplex PCR. The data hold 50,000 or so clones, with 70% to 90% observed a single time. Chemo-refractory metastatic non-small-cell lung cancer patients received focal radiation with ipilimumab CTLA-4 blockade. A remark on this clone: Its antigen is unidentified.

J is TRBJ1-5 and V is TRBV30; D is undetermined. The sequencing used peripheral blood, collected from a patient treated with radiotherapy plus ipilimumab. The sequence came from a human donor with non-small cell lung cancer whose response to radiotherapy plus ipilimumab could not be evaluated. The CDR3 is CAWSLWRNQPQHF. As DNA, the CDR3 is TGTGCCTGGAGTCTTTGGAGGAATCAGCCCCAGCATTTT.